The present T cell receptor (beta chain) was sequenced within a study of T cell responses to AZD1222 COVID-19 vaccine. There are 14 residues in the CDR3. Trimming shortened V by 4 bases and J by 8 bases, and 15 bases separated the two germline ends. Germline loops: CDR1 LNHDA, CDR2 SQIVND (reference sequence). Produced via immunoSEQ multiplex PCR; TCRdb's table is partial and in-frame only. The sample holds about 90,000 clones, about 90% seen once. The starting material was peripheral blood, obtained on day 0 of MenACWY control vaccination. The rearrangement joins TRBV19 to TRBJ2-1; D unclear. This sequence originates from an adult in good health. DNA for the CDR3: TGTGCCAGTAGTACACAAGGAGTGGGCGATGAGCAGTTCTTC. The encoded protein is CASSTQGVGDEQFF.